This TCR beta chain was sequenced in a study of blood T cell repertoires in COVID-19. Sequenced by immunoSEQ multiplex PCR; TCRdb stores in-frame clones only, minus some. The table lists just over 300,000 clones, approximately 85% of them singletons, with under 2.5% in the top ten. Sequencing was done on a sample of PBMCs or T cells enriched from blood (not recorded which). The receptor was isolated from a man aged 25 to 40 who had recovered from COVID-19.

CDR3 nucleotide sequence: TGTGCCAGCAGCTTCGCGCATGTTGGTCAGCCCCAGCATTTT. Translating it yields CASSFAHVGQPQHF. The chain recombines TRBV5-5 with TRBJ1-5, with D hard to call. The germline V gene has CDR1 SGHKS and CDR2 YYEKEE (reference sequence). V gave up 2 bases and J gave up 6 bases, with 12 bases separating them. The CDR3 covers 14 residues.